The 19 T cell receptor beta chains below come from one sample, sequenced in a study of blood T cell repertoires in COVID-19. Profiled with immunoSEQ multiplex PCR; TCRdb holds only in-frame clones, not every one. The sample yields 68,000 or so clones, roughly 90% seen once. The sample taken for sequencing was peripheral blood. These receptors all stem from a man between 65 and 85 years old with active or convalescent COVID-19.

The chain couples TRBV21-1 to TRBJ1-5; the table assigns TRBD1, which was not confirmed against the DNA. TRBV21-1 is an annotated pseudogene. This CDR3 has 18 amino acids. CDR3 loop: CASSKTNWGQGHNQPQHF. The CDR3 nucleotides are TGTGCCAGCAGCAAAACCAATTGGGGACAGGGGCATAATCAGCCCCAGCATTTT.

This clone was seen only a few times. The CDR3 is CASSGQGADTEAFF. The DNA of the CDR3 is TGTGCCAGCTCCGGACAGGGGGCGGACACTGAAGCTTTCTTT. This rearrangement joins TRBV18 to TRBJ1-1; 11 nucleotides align to TRBD1. Germline V gene lookup returns CDR1 KGHSH and CDR2 LQKENI. The CDR3 has 14 amino acids. The ends lost 6 bases at V and 3 bases at J; junction bases unmatched: 3.

V gene TRBV29-1 combines with J gene TRBJ2-2; D is perhaps TRBD1 (5 bases). V dropped 4 bases and J dropped 0 bases, with 9 bases sitting between them. CDR3 size: 14 residues. Germline V gives CDR1 SQVTM, CDR2 ANQGSEA. The CDR3, as DNA: TGCAGCGTTGGTCAGGGCTCGAACACCGGGGAGCTGTTTTTT. Its translation: CSVGQGSNTGELFF.

The J gene is TRBJ1-2, the V gene TRBV10-3; no clear D gene. The CDR3 runs to 15 residues. Trimming shortened V by 6 bases and J by 3 bases, and 17 bases separated the two germline ends. In germline, CDR1 is ENHRY, CDR2 SYGVKD. CDR3 loop: CAISSPSTGDYGYTF. Written as DNA, the CDR3 is TGTGCCATCAGCTCTCCCTCGACCGGGGACTATGGCTACACCTTC.

This chain links TRBV14 with TRBJ2-7; TRBD1 aligns across 10 bases. The germline gives CDR1 SGHDN, CDR2 FVKESK. The CDR3 covers 15 residues. The junction had 10 bases not matched to a gene; V was cut back by 5 bases and J by 6 bases. CDR3 in DNA: TGTGCCAGCAGCAAATCCGGGACAGGGGTCGGCGAGCAGTACTTC. Residues: CASSKSGTGVGEQYF.

This clone was recorded only once. The gene calls are TRBV7-9 and TRBJ2-5, with D tentatively TRBD2 (6 bases). This CDR3 has 13 amino acids. Germline V lookup: CDR1 SEHNR, CDR2 FQNEAQ (reference sequence). V was trimmed by 6 bases and J by 5 bases, leaving 13 bases between them. The CDR3 loop reads CASSTQGLETQYF. CDR3 DNA sequence: TGTGCCAGCAGTACTCAGGGACTGGAGACCCAGTACTTC.

J is TRBJ1-3 and V is TRBV27, with TRBD1 identical over 12 bases. Losses at the gene ends were 5 bases for V and 4 bases for J; bases not matched to a gene: 3. The CDR3 has 15 amino acids. Looked up from germline, CDR1 is MNHEY and CDR2 is SMNVEV (reference sequence). CDR3 DNA sequence: TGTGCCAGCAGTCGGGACAGGGGGCTCGGAAACACCATATATTTT. It specifies CASSRDRGLGNTIYF.

This clone was seen a single time. This chain joins TRBV7-7 and TRBJ1-5; D remains unclear. Germline-derived CDR1 and CDR2 are SSHAT and FNYEAQ (reference sequence). The V end lost 5 bases, the J end lost 0 bases, and 11 bases lay between the germline ends. This CDR3 contains 15 residues. The DNA of the CDR3 is TGTGCCAGCAGCGAGCGACGGAATAGCAATCAGCCCCAGCATTTT. This sequence encodes CASSERRNSNQPQHF.

The chain combines TRBV5-4 with TRBJ2-7, with 14 bases that match TRBD2. The CDR3 totals 18 residues. In germline, CDR1 is SGHNT, CDR2 YYREEE (reference sequence). The junction had 14 bases not matched to a gene; V was cut back by 5 bases and J by 4 bases. This chain's CDR3 is CASSPTTGTSGRKYEQYF. Written as DNA, the CDR3 is TGTGCCAGCAGTCCGACTACCGGGACTAGCGGGAGAAAGTACGAGCAGTACTTC.

This clone was seen just once. V usage is TRBV4-1 and J usage is TRBJ1-1; no definite D call. With 0 bases removed from V and 2 bases from J, the gap between germline ends came to 10 bases. CDR1 is MGHRA, CDR2 YSYEKL, per germline. This CDR3 is 15 amino acids long. CDR3 loop: CASSQDREINTEAFF. As DNA, the CDR3 is TGCGCCAGCAGCCAAGATCGGGAGATCAACACTGAAGCTTTCTTT.

The chain carries TRBV7-8 and TRBJ2-1, with TRBD1 identical over 10 bases. The CDR3 loop spans 19 amino acids. Trimming at V came to 6 bases and at J to 0 bases, leaving 14 bases not matched to a gene. Looked up from germline, CDR1 is SGHVS and CDR2 is FQNEAQ. The CDR3 sequence is CASRHLVRDRGTSYNEQFF. As DNA, the CDR3 is TGTGCCAGCAGGCATCTAGTCCGGGACAGGGGAACCTCCTACAATGAGCAGTTCTTC.

The gene calls are TRBV4-2 and TRBJ1-6; D ambiguous. This CDR3 has 15 amino acids. Germline assignment: CDR1 LGHNA and CDR2 YNFKEQ. Trimming pared 8 bases from V and 3 bases from J, leaving 14 bases between. CDR3 amino acids: CASGGRVDYNSPLHF. The CDR3 nucleotides are TGTGCCAGCGGCGGTCGGGTCGACTATAATTCACCCCTCCACTTT.

This clone was detected only once. The chain carries TRBV3-1 (or the pseudogene TRBV3-2) and TRBJ1-1; D is undetermined. Germline CDR1 is LGHDT and CDR2 is YNNKEL (reference sequence). This CDR3 spans 14 amino acids. V was pared by 1 base and J by 6 bases, with 12 bases between. The CDR3 nucleotides are TGTGCCAGCAGCCAAGTTGGAGGGCACGCTGAAGCTTTCTTT. It encodes CASSQVGGHAEAFF.

A single count supports this clone. This chain uses TRBV2 with TRBJ2-7; TRBD2 matches 15 bases. The length of the CDR3 is 16 residues. Germline lookup yields CDR1 SNHLY and CDR2 FYNNEI. V lost 8 bases to trimming and J lost 5 bases; unmatched junction nucleotides: 10. As DNA, the CDR3 is TGTGCCAGCTCACTAGGGGGGACTAGCGGGAGGAACGAGCAGTACTTC. The encoded protein is CASSLGGTSGRNEQYF.

V is TRBV28 and J is TRBJ1-3, with 7 positions matching TRBD1. The germline CDR1 and CDR2 sequences are MDHEN and SYDVKM. This CDR3 contains 16 residues. J was trimmed by 7 bases and V by 5 bases; bases with no gene match: 14. This CDR3 reads CASSTGTARPGNTIYF. The CDR3 DNA reads as TGTGCCAGCAGTACTGGGACAGCTCGGCCAGGCAACACCATATATTTT.

V and J are TRBV15 and TRBJ2-3; 11 nucleotides agree with TRBD1. The CDR3 covers 16 residues. The ends lost 5 bases at V and 6 bases at J; junction bases unmatched: 10. Germline CDR1 LNHNV, CDR2 YYDKDF (reference sequence). CDR3 sequence (DNA): TGTGCCACCAGCCCCAAGGACAGGGGGCGCGAGGATACGCAGTATTTT. This sequence encodes CATSPKDRGREDTQYF.

This chain uses TRBV2 with TRBJ2-1; 9 bases agree with TRBD1. The CDR3 has 15 residues. Germline-derived CDR1 and CDR2 are SNHLY and FYNNEI. V lost 5 bases and J lost 4; bases outside the gene matches: 6. The CDR3 reads CASSRQGGTYNEQFF. The CDR3 DNA reads as TGTGCCAGCAGTCGACAGGGGGGGACTTACAATGAGCAGTTCTTC.

J is TRBJ2-1 and V is TRBV6-4; perhaps TRBD1 as D (6 bases). This CDR3 has 15 amino acids. The germline gives CDR1 MRHNA, CDR2 SNTAGT. The ends were cut back, 9 bases at V and 0 bases at J, with 15 bases in the middle. CDR3 coding DNA: TGTGCCAGTCAATTCCAGGGGAGCTCCTACAATGAGCAGTTCTTC. As protein: CASQFQGSSYNEQFF.

The chain carries TRBV10-3 and TRBJ2-3; 7 nucleotides agree with TRBD2. V lost 4 bases to trimming and J lost 4 bases; unmatched junction nucleotides: 17. Germline V gives CDR1 ENHRY, CDR2 SYGVKD. The CDR3 is 18 residues long. CDR3 coding DNA: TGTGCCATCAGTGGGACCCCTGGACTAGGGTTGCGGGCAGATACGCAGTATTTT. This sequence encodes CAISGTPGLGLRADTQYF.